This record concerns one TCR beta chain sequence. As yet, its antigen is unknown. Germline CDR1 is MNHEY and CDR2 is SMNVEV (reference sequence). The CDR3 spans 16 residues. With V trimmed by 6 bases and J by 2 bases, 13 bases remained unmatched. Some clones are missing from TCRdb's copy, which holds only in-frame ones; the method was immunoSEQ multiplex PCR. The sample holds hundreds of thousands of clones, approximately 71% seen once. This sample is drawn from a study of shared clonotypes between healthy human individuals. Study-level findings and limits: Sequencing depth was expected to affect clonotype sharing among donors.

This clonotype originated in a woman between 40 and 50 years old in good health. Some clones in this sample may be carry-over from other donors' samples. Sequencing input: PBMCs. The chain carries TRBV27 and TRBJ2-7; 7 bases align to TRBD1. Here the CDR3 DNA reads TGTGCCAGCAGCATTCGTCCAGACGGACAGGCCTACGAGCAGTACTTC. Translation: CASSIRPDGQAYEQYF.